A single sample is the source of the 20 T cell receptor beta chains below, sequenced in a study of cytomegalovirus exposure and HLA in healthy donors. The PCR used 60 Vbeta and 13 Jbeta primers. The method was immunoSEQ multiplex PCR; TCRdb's version includes in-frame clones alone and lacks a portion of them. The table includes around 220,000 clones, approximately 79% detected once. Sequenced material: PBMCs. These receptor sequences come from a man between 18 and 35 years old in good health and CMV-seronegative.

The CDR3 bases are TGTGCCATCAGTGAGTCGCCAGGGAAGGACGAGCAGTACTTC. Translation gives CAISESPGKDEQYF. The chain joins TRBV10-3 to TRBJ2-7; perhaps TRBD1 as D (5 bases). Germline assignment: CDR1 ENHRY and CDR2 SYGVKD. CDR3 length: 14 amino acids. Trimming shortened V by 0 bases and J by 5 bases, and 11 bases separated the two germline ends.

J is TRBJ2-1 and V is TRBV19; D possibly corresponds to TRBD2 (5 bases). CDR1 is LNHDA, CDR2 SQIVND, per germline (reference sequence). The CDR3 has 13 residues. With 6 bases removed from V and 9 bases from J, the gap between germline ends came to 15 bases. The CDR3 protein is CASRPGLRSEQFF. CDR3 bases: TGTGCCAGTAGGCCCGGACTCCGGAGTGAGCAGTTCTTC.

This clone appeared once. The V gene is TRBV19, the J gene TRBJ2-5; 8 nucleotides match TRBD2. V dropped 5 bases and J dropped 4; count of bases not matched to a gene: 3. The CDR3 totals 13 residues. CDR1 and CDR2 from the germline V gene are LNHDA and SQIVND (reference sequence). CDR3 DNA: TGTGCCAGTAGTGGCCTAGCGGGAGAGACCCAGTACTTC. This sequence encodes CASSGLAGETQYF.

This chain uses TRBV30 with TRBJ1-4, with D maybe TRBD1 (6 bases). This CDR3 is 13 amino acids long. Germline V gene lookup returns CDR1 GTSNPN and CDR2 SVGIG (reference sequence). Trimming cost V 8 bases and J 7 bases, with 17 bases left between them. The CDR3 DNA reads TGTGCCAGGGGGAGGGATAGTGGTGAAAAACTGTTTTTT. It encodes CARGRDSGEKLFF.

This clone was found a few times. This chain links TRBV5-6 with TRBJ2-3, with TRBD1 matching 9 bases. This CDR3 is built from 16 residues. Losses at the gene ends were 4 bases for V and 4 bases for J; bases not matched to a gene: 10. From germline, CDR1 is SGHDT and CDR2 YYEEEE. CDR3 amino acids: CASSHQGRQGADTQYF. The CDR3 bases are TGTGCCAGCAGCCATCAGGGAAGACAGGGGGCAGATACGCAGTATTTT.

This chain connects TRBV5-1 to TRBJ2-7, with 7 bases identical to TRBD1. V lost 0 bases and J lost 6; bases outside the gene matches: 9. The CDR3 spans 15 residues. CDR1 SGHRS and CDR2 YFSETQ come from the germline V gene. Here the CDR3 DNA reads TGCGCCAGCAGCTTGGGGACAGGTCTCGGCTCCGAGCAGTACTTC. It is translated as CASSLGTGLGSEQYF. Based on the CDR3 plus reference TRBV5-1 and TRBJ2-7, the full variable domain is KAGVTQTPRYLIKTRGQQVTLSCSPISGHRSVSWYQQTPGQGLQFLFEYFSETQRNKGNFPGRFSGRQFSNSRSEMNVSTLELGDSALYLCASSLGTGLGSEQYFGPGTRLTVT.

The chain couples TRBV5-1 to TRBJ2-5; 7 bases line up with TRBD1. Germline V gives CDR1 SGHRS, CDR2 YFSETQ. V lost 4 bases, J lost 0 bases, and 3 bases stayed unmatched. The length of the CDR3 is 14 residues. The CDR3, as DNA: TGCGCCAGCAGCACGGGACAGAACCAAGAGACCCAGTACTTC. Amino acid sequence: CASSTGQNQETQYF. Full variable domain (missing parts from reference TRBV5-1 and TRBJ2-5): KAGVTQTPRYLIKTRGQQVTLSCSPISGHRSVSWYQQTPGQGLQFLFEYFSETQRNKGNFPGRFSGRQFSNSRSEMNVSTLELGDSALYLCASSTGQNQETQYFGPGTRLLVL.

This chain uses TRBV25-1 with TRBJ1-4, with D possibly being TRBD1 (6 bases). This CDR3 is built from 15 residues. Trimming left V 2 bases short and J 7 bases short, with 14 bases between. Germline lookup yields CDR1 MGHDK and CDR2 SYGVNS. In DNA form, the CDR3 reads TGTGCCAGCAGTGAACAAGACAGGCTAGGTGAAAAACTGTTTTTT. This sequence encodes CASSEQDRLGEKLFF.

The chain is built from TRBV28 and TRBJ1-1; possibly TRBD1 for D (6 bases). From germline, CDR1 is MDHEN and CDR2 SYDVKM. Trimming pared 7 bases from V and 1 base from J, leaving 10 bases between. This CDR3 contains 13 residues. This chain's CDR3 is CASTVGGNTEAFF. CDR3 DNA: TGTGCCAGCACCGTAGGGGGGAACACTGAAGCTTTCTTT. Complete variable domain (other parts from reference TRBV28 and TRBJ1-1): DVKVTQSSRYLVKRTGEKVFLECVQDMDHENMFWYRQDPGLGLRLIYFSYDVKMKEKGDIPEGYSVSREKKERFSLILESASTNQTSMYLCASTVGGNTEAFFGQGTRLTVV.

V and J are TRBV9 and TRBJ1-3; possible D gene TRBD1, 6 bases. Germline CDR1 reads SGDLS; CDR2 reads YYNGEE. Trimming cost V 0 bases and J 4 bases, with 11 bases left between them. The CDR3 contains 15 residues. CDR3 DNA sequence: TGTGCCAGCAGCGTAGATACAGGGTCAGGAAACACCATATATTTT. It encodes CASSVDTGSGNTIYF.

This chain joins TRBV2 and TRBJ1-2, with D unclear. Germline V gene sequence: CDR1 SNHLY, CDR2 FYNNEI. The length of the CDR3 is 15 residues. Trimming cost V 2 bases and J 4 bases, with 14 bases left between them. CDR3 sequence: CASSELMEDSYGYTF. CDR3 bases: TGTGCCAGCAGTGAATTGATGGAGGACTCCTATGGCTACACCTTC.

The CDR3 sequence: CASSQDPRYRGKAEAFF. CDR3 nucleotide sequence: TGTGCCAGCAGCCAAGATCCTAGGTACAGGGGGAAAGCTGAAGCTTTCTTT. The chain employs TRBV4-2 and TRBJ1-1, with 8 bases lining up with TRBD1. The germline gives CDR1 LGHNA, CDR2 YNFKEQ. The CDR3 sequence is 17 residues long. With 0 bases clipped from V and 6 bases from J, the junction kept 12 bases outside the gene matches.

The rearrangement links TRBV20-1 to TRBJ2-5; possibly TRBD2 for D (5 bases). The CDR3 is 11 amino acids. Per the germline V gene, CDR1 is DFQATT and CDR2 is SNEGSKA (reference sequence). V lost 6 bases to trimming and J lost 4 bases, with 9 bases between them. The chain's CDR3 is CSAQRAETQYF. Here the CDR3 DNA reads TGCAGTGCCCAGAGGGCAGAGACCCAGTACTTC.

Details on this clone: A read error may produce the germline difference seen at one junction end. CDR3 DNA sequence: TGTTCCAGCAGCCCCTCGTGGGGGGGCAACTTAGCACAGCCCCAGCATTTT. Translation gives CSSSPSWGGNLAQPQHF. The chain carries TRBV7-9 and TRBJ1-5, with D tentatively TRBD1 (6 bases). The CDR3 length is 17 residues. Germline values: CDR1 SEHNR, CDR2 FQNEAQ (reference sequence).

The chain carries TRBV28 and TRBJ1-5, with D perhaps TRBD1 (6 bases). Germline CDR1 and CDR2: MDHEN and SYDVKM. This CDR3 spans 15 amino acids. The V gene lost 7 bases and the J gene lost 2 bases, with 15 bases spanning the gap. The CDR3 protein is CASIEQGVGNQPQHF. As DNA, the CDR3 is TGTGCCAGCATTGAACAGGGAGTTGGCAATCAGCCCCAGCATTTT.

The V and J genes are TRBV15 and TRBJ2-4; TRBD1 aligns across 10 bases. Germline CDR1 LNHNV, CDR2 YYDKDF (reference sequence). V gave up 8 bases and J gave up 4 bases; unmatched junction bases: 2. The CDR3 is 13 residues long. The CDR3 DNA sequence: TGTGCCACCGGGGGACAGGGGAAAAACATTCAGTACTTC. Amino acids: CATGGQGKNIQYF.

The chain is built from TRBV6-5 and TRBJ2-7; weak D call: TRBD2 (5 bases). Trimming pared 2 bases from V and 3 bases from J, leaving 14 bases between. This CDR3 has 15 amino acids. Germline CDR1 MNHEY, CDR2 SVGAGI. CDR3 loop: CASSYEGLGIYEQYF. The CDR3 DNA follows: TGTGCCAGCAGTTACGAAGGACTCGGGATCTACGAGCAGTACTTC.

The chain combines TRBV11-2 with TRBJ2-3; 9 bases fit TRBD2. V was pared by 2 bases and J by 5 bases, with 5 bases of the junction left unmatched. The CDR3 sequence is 15 residues long. The V gene's germline CDR1 is SGHAT and CDR2 FQNNGV. Here the CDR3 reads CASSLLAGGRDTQYF. The CDR3 bases are TGTGCCAGCAGCTTACTCGCGGGGGGGAGAGATACGCAGTATTTT.

The chain combines TRBV9 with TRBJ1-4; 9 bases are a match to TRBD1. Germline assignment: CDR1 SGDLS and CDR2 YYNGEE. This CDR3 region has 14 residues. Losses at the gene ends were 4 bases for V and 10 bases for J; bases not matched to a gene: 8. The chain's CDR3 is CASSLGQGTSKLFF. CDR3 nucleotide sequence: TGTGCCAGCAGCTTGGGACAGGGTACTTCAAAACTGTTTTTT.

The gene calls are TRBV7-3 and TRBJ2-1; the match to TRBD2 covers 9 bases. CDR1 is SGHTA, CDR2 FQGTGA, per germline. The V segment lost 5 bases and the J segment 7 bases; nucleotides outside the gene matches: 9. The CDR3 has 15 amino acids. The CDR3 loop is CASSPPGLAVNEQFF. CDR3 sequence (DNA): TGTGCCAGCAGCCCTCCGGGACTAGCAGTTAATGAGCAGTTCTTC.